The T cell receptor beta chain described here comes from a study of cytomegalovirus exposure and HLA in healthy donors. Study-level background: According to later analysis, the same platform produced the roughly 120 validation and approximately 630 first-cohort repertoires. Points from the study as a whole: A classifier reportedly called cytomegalovirus status with high sensitivity and specificity. A few of the chains that were CMV-associated were confirmed in vitro to be specific for CMV antigens.

Measured with immunoSEQ multiplex PCR; TCRdb has only the in-frame clones, and not every one. The sample yields about 64,000 clones, approximately 90% seen once. Remarks on this clone: The antigen is unknown.

The germline CDR1 and CDR2 sequences are SNHLY and FYNNEI. This CDR3 has 13 amino acids. J gave up 5 bases and V 4 bases, and 4 bases lay outside the gene matches. From the 120-subject validation cohort, which was separate from the roughly 670-subject first cohort, the donors were drawn. Sequenced: PBMCs. The receptor was isolated from a woman aged 18 to 35 in good health and CMV-seronegative. V is TRBV2 and J is TRBJ2-5; 7 bases are a match to TRBD1. CDR3 amino acids: CASSAETGETQYF. In DNA, the CDR3 is TGTGCCAGCAGTGCCGAGACAGGGGAGACCCAGTACTTC.